These T cell receptor beta chains were read from a single sample in a study of blood T cell repertoires in COVID-19. TCRdb keeps only in-frame clones here, not all; method: immunoSEQ multiplex PCR. The data contain some 200,000 clones, more than 85% of them singletons. The specimen sequenced was peripheral blood. All receptors come from a woman at least 80 years old in a cohort sampled during active or convalescent COVID-19. The CDR3 runs from the conserved cysteine through the conserved F or W. D genes are given only for firm matches. Clone size is stated in some rows and not others, as once, few, many or a class when expanded.

size	V	D	J	length	CDR3	DNA
-	TRBV19	-	TRBJ1-4	14	CASRKSQGNEKLFF	TGTGCCAGCCGAAAAAGTCAGGGAAATGAAAAACTGTTTTTT
many	TRBV6-5	TRBD1	TRBJ1-1	14	CASSSDRADTEAFF	TGTGCCAGCAGTTCCGACAGGGCCGACACTGAAGCTTTCTTT
-	TRBV10-1	-	TRBJ1-5	14	CATIHRGSNQPQHF	TGCGCCACCATTCACCGGGGGAGCAATCAGCCCCAGCATTTT
few	TRBV11-3	TRBD2	TRBJ2-1	15	CASSFGLAAYNEQFF	TGTGCCAGCAGCTTCGGACTAGCGGCTTACAATGAGCAGTTCTTC
-	TRBV7-6	-	TRBJ2-3	16	CASSQYTGWGTDTQYF	TGTGCCAGCAGCCAATACACCGGGTGGGGCACAGATACGCAGTATTTT
-	TRBV27	-	TRBJ1-1	13	CASGSNRNTEAFF	TGTGCCAGCGGTAGTAACAGGAACACTGAAGCTTTCTTT
-	TRBV11-2	TRBD1	TRBJ2-4	15	CASSSQHDREGIQYF	TGTGCCAGCAGCTCGCAACACGACAGGGAAGGAATTCAGTACTTC
-	TRBV7-2	-	TRBJ2-2	15	CASRLGGPNTGELFF	TGTGCCAGCAGACTGGGGGGTCCGAACACCGGGGAGCTGTTTTTT
-	TRBV18	TRBD1	TRBJ1-1	15	CASSPYAGGFPEAFF	TGTGCCAGCTCACCATACGCAGGGGGCTTCCCTGAAGCTTTCTTT
once	TRBV5-4	TRBD1	TRBJ1-4	14	CASSITGGGEKLFF	TGTGCCAGCAGCATTACAGGGGGTGGTGAAAAACTGTTTTTT
-	TRBV29-1	-	TRBJ2-1	14	CSVDLGAQINEQFF	TGCAGCGTTGATTTGGGGGCTCAGATAAATGAGCAGTTCTTC
once	TRBV3-1/TRBV3-2	TRBD2	TRBJ2-3	16	CASSLGTSGGTDTQYF	TGTGCCAGCAGCCTAGGGACTAGCGGGGGCACAGATACGCAGTATTTT
-	TRBV6-1	-	TRBJ2-1	15	CASSELGAPMGEQFF	TGTGCCAGCAGTGAATTAGGGGCCCCAATGGGTGAGCAGTTCTTC
once	TRBV6-2/TRBV6-3	-	TRBJ2-3	17	CASSHLLRGVISDTQYF	TGTGCCAGCAGTCACCTCCTCAGGGGAGTGATATCAGATACGCAGTATTTT
-	TRBV10-3	TRBD1	TRBJ2-4	17	CAISGNSGGLAKNIQYF	TGTGCCATCAGTGGCAATTCAGGGGGTCTAGCCAAAAACATTCAGTACTTC
once	TRBV30	-	TRBJ1-6	12	CAWSGQHSPLHF	TGTGCCTGGAGTGGACAGCATTCACCCCTCCACTTT
-	TRBV2	TRBD1	TRBJ2-2	17	CASSGTGGGIYTGELFF	TGTGCCAGCAGCGGGACAGGGGGTGGAATATACACCGGGGAGCTGTTTTTT
-	TRBV3-1/TRBV3-2	TRBD1	TRBJ1-1	14	CASVSRDRGTEAFF	TGTGCCAGCGTGTCCCGGGACAGGGGGACTGAAGCTTTCTTT
-	TRBV24-1	TRBD2	TRBJ2-2	18	CATSEISGRAANTGELFF	TGTGCCACCAGTGAGATTAGCGGGAGAGCTGCGAACACCGGGGAGCTGTTTTTT
-	TRBV27	TRBD1	TRBJ1-1	17	CASSFTLTGGVFTEAFF	TGTGCCAGCAGTTTCACTTTGACAGGGGGGGTGTTCACTGAAGCTTTCTTT
-	TRBV5-4	TRBD2	TRBJ2-1	15	CASSTTSGDYNEQFF	TGTGCCAGCAGCACCACTAGCGGAGACTACAATGAGCAGTTCTTC
-	TRBV6-5	-	TRBJ2-5	14	CASRDPRAQETQYF	TGTGCCAGCAGGGATCCCAGGGCCCAAGAGACCCAGTACTTC
-	TRBV11-3	-	TRBJ2-3	15	CASSTPGSSTDTQYF	TGTGCCAGCAGCACTCCGGGTTCTAGCACAGATACGCAGTATTTT
-	TRBV7-2	TRBD1	TRBJ1-2	16	CASSLAGQGGRYGYTF	TGTGCCAGCAGCTTAGCGGGACAGGGGGGGAGGTATGGCTACACCTTC
few	TRBV7-4	TRBD1	TRBJ1-6	17	CASSPRTTGSYNSPLHF	TGTGCCAGCAGCCCACGAACGACAGGGTCATATAATTCACCCCTCCACTTT
-	TRBV5-1	-	TRBJ1-5	13	CASSASVGQPQHF	TGCGCCAGCAGCGCCTCCGTGGGCCAGCCCCAGCATTTT
-	TRBV4-3	TRBD1	TRBJ2-3	16	CASSQGRQGRTDTQYF	TGCGCCAGCAGCCAAGGCCGACAGGGGAGGACAGATACGCAGTATTTT
-	TRBV2	-	TRBJ2-2	15	CASRKLRGNTGELFF	TGTGCCAGCCGGAAGTTGCGGGGGAACACCGGGGAGCTGTTTTTT
-	TRBV6-5	TRBD1	TRBJ1-5	15	CASSLQTGGDQPQHF	TGTGCCAGCAGTCTTCAGACAGGGGGCGATCAGCCCCAGCATTTT
-	TRBV5-1	-	TRBJ2-1	15	CASSLDGSSYNEQFF	TGCGCCAGCAGCTTGGACGGGAGCTCCTACAATGAGCAGTTCTTC
-	TRBV3-1/TRBV3-2	TRBD1	TRBJ1-3	18	CASSQPHSGQLFGNTIYF	TGTGCCAGCAGCCAACCCCATTCGGGACAGCTCTTTGGAAACACCATATATTTT
-	TRBV18	TRBD2	TRBJ2-1	14	CASSPGGGRNEQFF	TGTGCCAGCTCACCAGGCGGGGGGAGGAATGAGCAGTTCTTC
few	TRBV5-1	-	TRBJ1-5	13	CASSFERNQPQHF	TGCGCCAGCAGCTTTGAGAGGAATCAGCCCCAGCATTTT
-	TRBV5-5	TRBD1	TRBJ1-5	14	CASSRGTGNQPQHF	TGTGCCAGCAGCCGAGGGACAGGCAATCAGCCCCAGCATTTT
-	TRBV12-3/TRBV12-4	TRBD2	TRBJ2-4	13	CASLVAGKNIQYF	TGTGCCAGTTTAGTAGCGGGAAAAAACATTCAGTACTTC
-	TRBV10-1	-	TRBJ1-2	14	CASSEGGAGYGYTF	TGCGCCAGCAGTGAGGGAGGGGCCGGCTATGGCTACACCTTC
once	TRBV7-9	-	TRBJ2-2	15	CASSLAGPATGELFF	TGTGCCAGCAGCTTAGCCGGTCCTGCCACCGGGGAGCTGTTTTTT
-	TRBV2	TRBD1	TRBJ2-7	12	CASTQGGYEQYF	TGTGCCAGCACACAGGGGGGATACGAGCAGTACTTC
-	TRBV18	TRBD1	TRBJ1-2	15	CASSGRTGDHNGYTF	TGTGCCAGCTCAGGTCGGACAGGGGATCATAATGGCTACACCTTC
-	TRBV9	-	TRBJ2-2	16	CASSVGADANTGELFF	TGTGCCAGCAGCGTAGGGGCAGACGCGAACACCGGGGAGCTGTTTTTT
-	TRBV6-5	TRBD1	TRBJ1-6	15	CASSYGQGPNSPLHF	TGTGCCAGCAGTTATGGACAGGGCCCGAATTCACCCCTCCACTTT
few	TRBV7-2	TRBD1	TRBJ1-2	15	CASRTTGANTEGYTF	TGTGCCAGCAGGACGACAGGGGCCAATACGGAAGGCTACACCTTC
-	TRBV29-1	-	TRBJ1-3	11	CSAGGWNTIYF	TGCAGCGCCGGGGGGTGGAACACCATATATTTT
-	TRBV21-1	-	TRBJ2-2	18	CASSKRVARGGAVGELFF	TGTGCCAGCAGCAAAAGGGTAGCCCGAGGGGGCGCGGTCGGGGAGCTGTTTTTT
-	TRBV5-5	TRBD1	TRBJ2-1	15	CASRFSAFQGDEQFF	TGTGCCAGCCGTTTTTCGGCGTTTCAGGGGGATGAGCAGTTCTTC
-	TRBV5-4	TRBD1	TRBJ1-1	14	CASSRQGMNTEAFF	TGTGCCAGCAGCCGACAGGGAATGAACACTGAAGCTTTCTTT
many	TRBV6-5	-	TRBJ1-1	13	CASILQGNTEAFF	TGTGCCAGCATTCTCCAGGGCAACACTGAAGCTTTCTTT
few	TRBV7-9	TRBD2	TRBJ2-3	16	CASSLISGGGSDTQYF	TGTGCCAGCAGCTTGATCAGCGGGGGTGGTTCAGATACGCAGTATTTT
-	TRBV11-2	TRBD1	TRBJ2-3	17	CASSNGQGWFGTDTQYF	TGTGCCAGCAGCAACGGACAGGGGTGGTTTGGCACAGATACGCAGTATTTT
-	TRBV28	TRBD2	TRBJ2-7	16	CASSFTLAGLSYEQYF	TGTGCCAGCAGTTTTACGCTAGCGGGACTTTCCTACGAGCAGTACTTC